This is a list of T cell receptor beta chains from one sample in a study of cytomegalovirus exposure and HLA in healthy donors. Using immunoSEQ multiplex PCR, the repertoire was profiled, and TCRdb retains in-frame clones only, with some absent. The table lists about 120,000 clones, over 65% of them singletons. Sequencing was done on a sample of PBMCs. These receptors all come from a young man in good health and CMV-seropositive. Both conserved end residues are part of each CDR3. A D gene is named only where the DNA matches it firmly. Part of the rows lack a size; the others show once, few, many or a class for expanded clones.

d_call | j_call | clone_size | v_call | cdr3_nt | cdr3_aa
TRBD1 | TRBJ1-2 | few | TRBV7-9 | TGTGCCAGCAGCTTAACCACAGGGGACTATGGCTACACCTTC | CASSLTTGDYGYTF
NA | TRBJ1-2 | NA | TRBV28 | TGTGCCAGCAGTTTGGGGTCGGGGTTACCATATGGCTACACCTTC | CASSLGSGLPYGYTF
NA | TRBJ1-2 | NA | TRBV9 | TGTGCCAGCAGCGAATCCCCCGAGCTACACTATGGCTACACCTTC | CASSESPELHYGYTF
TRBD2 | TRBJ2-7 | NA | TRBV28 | TGTGCCAGCAGTTTTACTTATAGCGGGGGGGCCTACGAGCAGTACTTC | CASSFTYSGGAYEQYF
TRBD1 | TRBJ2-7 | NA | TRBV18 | TGTGCCAGCTCACCCCGGACAGGGACCTACGAGCAGTACTTC | CASSPRTGTYEQYF
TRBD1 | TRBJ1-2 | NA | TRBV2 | TGTGCCAGCGTCTTGGGGACAGATTCCTACACCTTC | CASVLGTDSYTF
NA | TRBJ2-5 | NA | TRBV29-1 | TGCAGCGTTGGAGGCGAGGAGTCTGGGAGATCAGAGACCCAGTACTTC | CSVGGEESGRSETQYF
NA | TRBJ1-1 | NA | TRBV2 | TGTGCCAGCAGAGTTTGGGCCAACAACACTGAAGCTTTCTTT | CASRVWANNTEAFF
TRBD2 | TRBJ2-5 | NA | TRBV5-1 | TGCGCCAGCAGCGTACTAGCGGGGGAGGAGACCCAGTACTTC | CASSVLAGEETQYF
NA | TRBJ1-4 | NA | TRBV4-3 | TGCGCCAGCAGCCAAGACAGGGCAGCTAATGAAAAACTGTTTTTT | CASSQDRAANEKLFF
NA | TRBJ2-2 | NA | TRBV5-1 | TGCGCCAGCAGCTCTGGGGCGTCCGTCACCGGGGAGCTGTTTTTT | CASSSGASVTGELFF
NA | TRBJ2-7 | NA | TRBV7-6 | TGTGCCAGCAGCTTAGCGCCGAAAGGGAGCCACGAGCAGTACTTC | CASSLAPKGSHEQYF
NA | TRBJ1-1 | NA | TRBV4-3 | TGCGCCAGCACCGAAAGACAGTGGGACACTGAAGCTTTCTTT | CASTERQWDTEAFF
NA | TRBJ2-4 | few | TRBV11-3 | TGTGCCAGTAATTTAATCAGATTAGCCAAAAACATTCAGTACTTC | CASNLIRLAKNIQYF
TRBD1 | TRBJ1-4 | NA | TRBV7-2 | TGTGCCAGCAGCTTAGGGGACAGAACTAATGAAAAACTGTTTTTT | CASSLGDRTNEKLFF
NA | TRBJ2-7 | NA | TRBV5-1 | TGCGCCAGCAGCTCAGGAGGAACTTACAGGGGGGGCACTCCTTTGGGCGAGCAGTACTTC | CASSSGGTYRGGTPLGEQYF
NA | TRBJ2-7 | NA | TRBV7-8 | TGTGCCAGCAGCTTGGGGCAGTCCCCTTCCTACGAGCAGTACTTC | CASSLGQSPSYEQYF
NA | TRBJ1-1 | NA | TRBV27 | TGTGCCAGCTACTTGGGGGGGGGAAACACTGAAGCTTTCTTT | CASYLGGGNTEAFF
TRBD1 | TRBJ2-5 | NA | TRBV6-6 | TGTGCCAGCAGTTATGGCAGGGGGGAGACCCAGTACTTC | CASSYGRGETQYF
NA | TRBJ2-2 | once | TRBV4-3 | TGCGCCAGCAGCCTTTCAAGGGGGAACACCGGGGAGCTGTTTTTT | CASSLSRGNTGELFF
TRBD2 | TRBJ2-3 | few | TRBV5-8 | TGTGCCAGCAGTCAACGACTAGCGGGTCCCAAACTTCGCACAGATACGCAGTATTTT | CASSQRLAGPKLRTDTQYF
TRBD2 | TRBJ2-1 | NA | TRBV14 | TGTGCCAGCAGCCACCCCGGGACTAGCCCAGACAATGAGCAGTTCTTC | CASSHPGTSPDNEQFF
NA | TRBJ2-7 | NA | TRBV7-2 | TGTGCCAGCAGCTTAGGGGGGCAGGGGTGGTACGAGCAGTACTTC | CASSLGGQGWYEQYF
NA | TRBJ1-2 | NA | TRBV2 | TGTGCCAGCAGTTCAGACAGTATAGCTAACTATGGCTACACCTTC | CASSSDSIANYGYTF
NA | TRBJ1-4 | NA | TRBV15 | TGTGCCACCAGCAGAGATAGGCGGGAAAAACTGTTTTTT | CATSRDRREKLFF
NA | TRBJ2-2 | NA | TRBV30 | TGTGCCTGGACGGAGGGGGCCATAAACACCGGGGAGCTGTTTTTT | CAWTEGAINTGELFF
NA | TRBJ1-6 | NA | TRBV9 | TGTGCCAGCAGCGTAGGGGGCTGGTCACCCCTCCACTTT | CASSVGGWSPLHF
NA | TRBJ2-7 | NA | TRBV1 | TGCACCAGCAGCCAGACAGGAAAGCAGTACTTC | CTSSQTGKQYF
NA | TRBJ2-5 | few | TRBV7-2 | TGTGCCAGCGCGAGGGGGTTCCAAGAGACCCAGTACTTC | CASARGFQETQYF
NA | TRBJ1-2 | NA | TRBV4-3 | TGCGCCAGCAGCCAAGATAGAGAAGAAAGAATTATCTATGGCTACACCTTC | CASSQDREERIIYGYTF
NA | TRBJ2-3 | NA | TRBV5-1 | TGCGCCAGCAGCTTGGCCCTACGACGCGGCGAGGGCACAGATACGCAGTATTTT | CASSLALRRGEGTDTQYF
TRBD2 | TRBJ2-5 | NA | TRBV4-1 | TGCGCCAGCAGTCCCGCGGGGGGCGGGGTGTATGAGACCCAGTACTTC | CASSPAGGGVYETQYF
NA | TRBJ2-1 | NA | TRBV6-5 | TGTGCCACCTGGTATGGTGGTGGGGGCTCCAATGAGCAGTTCTTC | CATWYGGGGSNEQFF
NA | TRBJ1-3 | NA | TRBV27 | TGTGCCAGCAGTTTATCAGCGGGGCCTGGAAACACCATATATTTT | CASSLSAGPGNTIYF
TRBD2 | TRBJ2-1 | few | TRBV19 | TGTGCCAGTACTCCTAGCGGCGGTGAGCAGTTCTTC | CASTPSGGEQFF
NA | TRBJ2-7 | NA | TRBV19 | TGTGCCAGTAGTATGGGGCAGGGCTACGAGCAGTACTTC | CASSMGQGYEQYF
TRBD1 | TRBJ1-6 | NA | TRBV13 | TGTGCCAGCAGCTCGACCGGGACAGGGGCTTCACCCCTCCACTTT | CASSSTGTGASPLHF
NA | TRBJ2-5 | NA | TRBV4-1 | TGCGCCAGCAGCCAAGGCCAGCAAGAGACCCAGTACTTC | CASSQGQQETQYF
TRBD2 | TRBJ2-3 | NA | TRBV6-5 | TGTGCCAGCAGTTACTCCGCTAGCGGCCCAGATACGCAGTATTTT | CASSYSASGPDTQYF
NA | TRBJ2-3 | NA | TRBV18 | TGTGCCAGCTCACCGTACACCGCAGATACGCAGTATTTT | CASSPYTADTQYF
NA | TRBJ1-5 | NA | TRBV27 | TGTGCCAGCAGTTACAGTAGCAATCAGCCCCAGCATTTT | CASSYSSNQPQHF
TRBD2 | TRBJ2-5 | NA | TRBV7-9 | TGTGCCAGCAGCTTAGCCCCAGCGGGGGAAGAGACCCAGTACTTC | CASSLAPAGEETQYF
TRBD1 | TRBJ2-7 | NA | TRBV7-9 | TGTGCCAGCAGCATAACAGGGGCCATCTACGAGCAGTACTTC | CASSITGAIYEQYF
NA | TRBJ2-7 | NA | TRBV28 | TGTGCCAGCAGCCCTAACCCACCGGGACATAGAAGGTCCTACGAGCAGTACTTC | CASSPNPPGHRRSYEQYF
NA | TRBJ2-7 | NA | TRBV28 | TGTGCCAGCAGGTCCTTTGAGCCCGCGGTGCCCAGTACGGAGTACGAGCAGTACTTC | CASRSFEPAVPSTEYEQYF
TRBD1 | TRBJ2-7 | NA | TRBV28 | TGTGCCAGCAGTCAACCGGGACAGACCTACGAGCAGTACTTC | CASSQPGQTYEQYF
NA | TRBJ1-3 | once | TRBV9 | TGTGCCAGCAGCGCCGAGGGTAGCTCTGGAAACACCATATATTTT | CASSAEGSSGNTIYF
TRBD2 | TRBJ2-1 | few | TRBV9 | TGTGCCAGCAGCGCTAGCGGGGGGCCGTACAATGAGCAGTTCTTC | CASSASGGPYNEQFF
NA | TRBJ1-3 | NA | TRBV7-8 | TGTGCCAGCAGCCTACAGGAGTCTGGAAACACCATATATTTT | CASSLQESGNTIYF
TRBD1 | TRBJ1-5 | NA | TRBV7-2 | TGTGCCAGCAGTCGACAGGGGCGTCAGCCCCAGCATTTT | CASSRQGRQPQHF
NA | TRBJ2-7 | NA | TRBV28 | TGTGCCAGCAGTTTACGGGGGTTCTCCTACGAGCAGTACTTC | CASSLRGFSYEQYF
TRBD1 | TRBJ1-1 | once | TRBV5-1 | TGCGCCAGCGGACAGGGAAGAAACACTGAAGCTTTCTTT | CASGQGRNTEAFF
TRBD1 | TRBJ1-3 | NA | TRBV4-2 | TGTGCCAGCAGCCACGAGGGACAGGGGATATCTGGAAACACCATATATTTT | CASSHEGQGISGNTIYF
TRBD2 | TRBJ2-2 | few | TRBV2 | TGTGCCAGCGAGGCGGCTAGCGGGGGGACCGGGGAGCTGTTTTTT | CASEAASGGTGELFF
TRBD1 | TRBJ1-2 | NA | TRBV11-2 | TGTGCCAGCTCACAGGGGAGATATGGCTACACCTTC | CASSQGRYGYTF
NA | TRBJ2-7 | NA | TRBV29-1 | TGCAGCGTTGCTCAGGGGACGGACGAGCAGTACTTC | CSVAQGTDEQYF
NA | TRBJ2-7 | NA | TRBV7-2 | TGTGCCAGCAGCTTAGCGCGGGCAAGCTACGAGCAGTACTTC | CASSLARASYEQYF
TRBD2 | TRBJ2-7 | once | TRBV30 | TGTGCCTGTGGGACGGGGGGATACGAGCAGTACTTC | CACGTGGYEQYF
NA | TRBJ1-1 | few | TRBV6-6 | TGTGCCACCTCAGGGCCGGACACTGAAGCTTTCTTT | CATSGPDTEAFF
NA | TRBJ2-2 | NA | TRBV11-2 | TGTGCCAGCAGCCCTAGGGGGGGGCTGCAGGGCGGGGAGCTGTTTTTT | CASSPRGGLQGGELFF